Here is one TCR beta chain with its context. The sample is drawn from a study of blood T cell repertoires in COVID-19. At the level of the study: Sources were T cells, B-cell-depleted T cells, or PBMCs; the material itself was cDNA or gDNA.

In the source study's methods: Amplified reference gene primers provided the basis for estimating nucleated cell counts. This table comes from immunoSEQ multiplex PCR, and its TCRdb copy is limited to in-frame clones, with some not included. V, J and clone size derive from that table, while D and trimming were established from the DNA sequence. The sample contains about 36,000 clones, roughly 73% of which appear only once. This CDR3 region has 13 residues. V gave up 1 base and J gave up 2 bases, with 5 bases separating them. Germline assignment: CDR1 LNHDA and CDR2 SQIVND (reference sequence). The chain recombines TRBV19 with TRBJ1-1; no definite D call. The sequencing input was peripheral blood. This receptor was identified in a man between 60 and 75 years old with acute or convalescent COVID-19. Here the CDR3 DNA reads TGTGCCAGTAGTATAGGAGGAAACACTGAAGCTTTCTTT. Translation: CASSIGGNTEAFF. The complete variable domain, with remaining parts taken from reference TRBV19 and TRBJ1-1, reads DGGITQSPKYLFRKEGQNVTLSCEQNLNHDAMYWYRQDPGQGLRLIYYSQIVNDFQKGDIAEGYSVSREKKESFPLTVTSAQKNPTAFYLCASSIGGNTEAFFGQGTRLTVV.